Presented here are 17 T cell receptor beta chains from one specimen sequenced in a study of cytomegalovirus exposure and HLA in healthy donors. The PCR ran on 60 Vbeta and 13 Jbeta primers. TCRdb keeps only in-frame clones here, not all; method: immunoSEQ multiplex PCR. Found here are about 150,000 clones, 77% of them singletons; the top ten hold 3.5% to 5%. The sequenced material came from PBMCs. These receptors were collected from a male donor in good health and CMV-seronegative.

Comment on this clone: The sample contains more than one DNA sequence encoding this CDR3. The chain is built from TRBV6-1 and TRBJ1-1, with TRBD1 matching over 7 bases. CDR1 MNHNS and CDR2 SASEGT come from the germline V gene. V shed 6 bases, J shed 1 base, and the junction held 2 bases outside the gene matches. This CDR3 has 13 residues. CDR3 loop: CASSGTENTEAFF. For the CDR3, the DNA is TGTGCCAGCAGCGGGACAGAGAACACTGAAGCTTTCTTT.

The genes are TRBV19 and TRBJ2-7; 8 bases are a match to TRBD2. The germline V gene has CDR1 LNHDA and CDR2 SQIVND (reference sequence). The junction had 6 bases not matched to a gene; V was cut back by 3 bases and J by 2 bases. This CDR3 has 15 residues. As DNA, the CDR3 is TGTGCCAGTAGTATCGGCGGCGGGGGGCCCTACGAGCAGTACTTC. Encoded protein: CASSIGGGGPYEQYF.

This chain links TRBV7-9 with TRBJ2-2, with a weak D call TRBD2 (6 bases). Germline CDR1 SEHNR, CDR2 FQNEAQ (reference sequence). The CDR3 is made up of 15 amino acids. Trimming cost V 5 bases and J 1 base, with 11 bases left between them. The CDR3 DNA reads TGTGCCAGCAGCCACCGGGACTGGAACACCGGGGAGCTGTTTTTT. Protein product: CASSHRDWNTGELFF.

The sample holds a few counts of this clone. The chain combines TRBV19 with TRBJ2-2, with 11 bases that match TRBD2. The CDR3 is 15 amino acids. V shed 7 bases and J 6 bases; nucleotides not matched to a gene: 7. Per germline, CDR1 LNHDA and CDR2 SQIVND (reference sequence). CDR3 sequence: CASTHLAGGAGELFF. CDR3 DNA: TGTGCCAGTACCCATCTAGCGGGAGGAGCCGGGGAGCTGTTTTTT.

This clone has more than one count but fewer than ten. The chain is built from TRBV28 and TRBJ1-2; 10 bases line up with TRBD1. With V trimmed by 4 bases and J by 3 bases, 5 bases remained unmatched. In germline, CDR1 is MDHEN, CDR2 SYDVKM. This CDR3 is built from 15 residues. CDR3 region: CASSSTGGVHYGYTF. The CDR3, as DNA: TGTGCCAGCAGTTCGACAGGGGGCGTTCACTATGGCTACACCTTC.

This clone appeared a few times. DNA for the CDR3: TGTGCCAGCAGCGCTAGCGGGAGCTCCTACGAGCAGTACTTC. It specifies CASSASGSSYEQYF. The V gene is TRBV5-6, the J gene TRBJ2-7, with 10 positions matching TRBD2. This CDR3 region has 14 residues. The germline CDR1 and CDR2 sequences are SGHDT and YYEEEE. Germline trimming cut 4 bases from V and 0 bases from J; bases unmatched to any gene: 1. Based on the CDR3 plus reference TRBV5-6 and TRBJ2-7, the full variable domain is DAGVTQSPTHLIKTRGQQVTLRCSPKSGHDTVSWYQQALGQGPQFIFQYYEEEERQRGNFPDRFSGHQFPNYSSELNVNALLLGDSALYLCASSASGSSYEQYFGPGTRLTVT.

The rearrangement uses TRBV5-4 and TRBJ2-5, with 13 bases fitting TRBD2. The trim removed 2 bases at V and 3 bases at J, leaving 1 base unmatched. CDR1 SGHNT and CDR2 YYREEE come from the germline V gene (reference sequence). The CDR3 contains 15 residues. CDR3 protein: CASSFTSGGEETQYF. For the CDR3, the DNA is TGTGCCAGCAGCTTCACTAGCGGGGGGGAAGAGACCCAGTACTTC.

CDR3 region: CASSSQGRAREKLFF. CDR3 DNA: TGTGCCAGCAGCTCACAGGGAAGGGCCCGGGAAAAACTGTTTTTT. The rearrangement joins TRBV5-6 to TRBJ1-4, with TRBD1 as a possible D gene (6 bases). Germline V gene data show CDR1 as SGHDT and CDR2 as YYEEEE. Trimming stripped 3 bases from V and 8 bases from J, with 17 bases between. This CDR3 spans 15 amino acids.

The V gene is TRBV7-9, the J gene TRBJ2-7, with 7 bases identical to TRBD2. Trimming removed 4 bases from V and 5 bases from J; junction bases left unmatched: 20. The germline V gene has CDR1 SEHNR and CDR2 FQNEAQ (reference sequence). The CDR3 contains 18 residues. The CDR3 DNA reads as TGTGCCAGCAGCTCATGGGGGGGAGGGCCGACCAGCTTCAACGAGCAGTACTTC. This gives the protein CASSSWGGGPTSFNEQYF.

The rearrangement links TRBV27 to TRBJ2-2, with D perhaps matching TRBD1 (5 bases). The V end lost 6 bases, the J end lost 1 base, and 12 bases lay between the germline ends. The CDR3 spans 15 residues. Germline CDR1 and CDR2: MNHEY and SMNVEV (reference sequence). The CDR3 reads CASRVDRLNTGELFF. CDR3 nucleotide sequence: TGTGCCAGCAGAGTCGACAGACTGAACACCGGGGAGCTGTTTTTT.

This chain uses TRBV11-1 with TRBJ2-3, with 8 nucleotides matching TRBD2. This CDR3 comprises 15 residues. Losses at the gene ends were 5 bases for V and 8 bases for J; bases not matched to a gene: 12. Germline values: CDR1 SGHAT, CDR2 FQDESV (reference sequence). CDR3 loop: CASSPVGSGKGTQYF. CDR3 sequence (DNA): TGTGCCAGCAGCCCGGTGGGTAGCGGGAAGGGTACGCAGTATTTT.

This clone was seen a single time. V gene TRBV7-2 combines with J gene TRBJ2-5; TRBD1 might be the D (6 bases). V was trimmed by 0 bases and J by 5 bases, leaving 10 bases between them. Per germline, CDR1 SGHTA and CDR2 FQGNSA. CDR3 length: 14 residues. The CDR3 bases are TGTGCCAGCAGCTTAGCGGGACAATCGGAGACCCAGTACTTC. Translated: CASSLAGQSETQYF.

CDR3 region: CASSLAPQGGTNEKLFF. The CDR3 DNA follows: TGCGCCAGCAGCTTGGCTCCTCAGGGAGGTACTAATGAAAAACTGTTTTTT. The V gene is TRBV5-1, the J gene TRBJ1-4, with D possibly TRBD1 on 5 matching bases. CDR3 size: 17 residues. V was clipped by 0 bases and J by 2 bases, with 14 bases between them. The germline V gene has CDR1 SGHRS and CDR2 YFSETQ.

This sequence joins TRBV5-1 and TRBJ2-1; D is perhaps TRBD2 (6 bases). Trimming took off 0 bases at V and 6 bases at J, with 13 bases between the two ends. Germline CDR1 reads SGHRS; CDR2 reads YFSETQ. This CDR3 region has 15 residues. CDR3 nucleotide sequence: TGCGCCAGCAGCTTGGGAGGCGGGGCCGCCAATGAGCAGTTCTTC. Its translation: CASSLGGGAANEQFF.

The gene calls are TRBV19 and TRBJ2-2; TRBD2 aligns across 10 bases. The CDR3 loop spans 15 amino acids. Germline V gene sequence: CDR1 LNHDA, CDR2 SQIVND (reference sequence). V gave up 3 bases and J gave up 5 bases; unmatched junction bases: 3. CDR3 nucleotides: TGTGCCAGTAGTATTAGCGGGAGGAGAACCGGGGAGCTGTTTTTT. It codes for CASSISGRRTGELFF.

The V gene is TRBV9, the J gene TRBJ2-7, with 7 bases identical to TRBD1. This CDR3 is 16 amino acids long. V was clipped by 1 base and J by 3 bases; unmatched bases: 10. CDR1 and CDR2 from the germline V gene are SGDLS and YYNGEE. CDR3 protein: CASSVSGGQDIYEQYF. The CDR3, as DNA: TGTGCCAGCAGCGTATCAGGCGGACAGGACATCTACGAGCAGTACTTC.

The chain carries TRBV6-5 and TRBJ1-1; the D is unclear. Looked up from germline, CDR1 is MNHEY and CDR2 is SVGAGI. The CDR3 contains 15 residues. V was trimmed by 0 bases and J by 1 base, leaving 9 bases between them. The CDR3 sequence: CASSYSRSGNTEAFF. CDR3 nucleotide sequence: TGTGCCAGCAGTTACTCCAGGTCCGGGAACACTGAAGCTTTCTTT.